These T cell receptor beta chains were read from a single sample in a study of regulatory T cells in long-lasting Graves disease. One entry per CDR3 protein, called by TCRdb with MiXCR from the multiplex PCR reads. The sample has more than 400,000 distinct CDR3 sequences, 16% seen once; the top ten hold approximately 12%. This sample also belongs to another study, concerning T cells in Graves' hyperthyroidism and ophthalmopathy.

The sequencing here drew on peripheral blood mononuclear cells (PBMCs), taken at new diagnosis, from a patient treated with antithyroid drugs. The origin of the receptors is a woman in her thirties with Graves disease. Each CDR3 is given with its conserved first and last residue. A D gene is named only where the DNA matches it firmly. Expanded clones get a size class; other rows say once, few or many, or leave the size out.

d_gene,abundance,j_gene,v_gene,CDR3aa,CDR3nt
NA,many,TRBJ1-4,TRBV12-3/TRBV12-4,CASRTVGTNEKLFF,TGTGCCAGCAGAACAGTAGGAACTAATGAAAAACTGTTTTTT
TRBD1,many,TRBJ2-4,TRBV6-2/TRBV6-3,CASSYLGGSGNIQYF,TGTGCCAGCAGTTACTTAGGGGGCTCTGGGAACATTCAGTACTTC
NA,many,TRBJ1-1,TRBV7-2,CASSLWQGLNTEAFF,TGTGCCAGCAGCTTATGGCAGGGCCTGAACACTGAAGCTTTCTTT
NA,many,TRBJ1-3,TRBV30,CAWSYGGNTIYF,TGTGCCTGGAGTTATGGCGGAAACACCATATATTTT
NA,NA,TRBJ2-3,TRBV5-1,CASSLGLPRDTQYF,TGCGCCAGCAGCTTGGGGTTGCCGAGGGATACGCAGTATTTT
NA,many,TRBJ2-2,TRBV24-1,CATSDPGREMNTGELFF,TGTGCCACCAGTGACCCTGGACGGGAGATGAACACCGGGGAGCTGTTTTTT
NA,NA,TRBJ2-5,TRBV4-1,CASSPGTGRALAEETQYF,TGCGCCAGCAGCCCAGGCACGGGCCGGGCCCTCGCTGAAGAGACCCAGTACTTC
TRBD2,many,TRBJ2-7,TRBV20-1,CSAYGLADTSDYEQYF,TGCAGTGCGTACGGACTAGCCGATACTAGCGACTACGAGCAGTACTTC
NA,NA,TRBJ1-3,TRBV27,CASSAAVSISGNTIYF,TGTGCCAGCAGCGCTGCGGTTTCAATCTCTGGAAACACCATATATTTT
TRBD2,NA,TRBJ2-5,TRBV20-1,CSAILTPTRLAGEETQYF,TGCAGTGCTATCTTGACCCCCACCCGGCTAGCGGGAGAAGAGACCCAGTACTTC
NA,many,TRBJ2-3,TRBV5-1,CASSPLRRGTDTQYF,TGCGCCAGCAGCCCCCTGAGGAGGGGCACAGATACGCAGTATTTT
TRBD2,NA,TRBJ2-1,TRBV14,CASSHFGRASGAMEQFF,TGTGCCAGCAGCCATTTTGGTAGGGCTAGCGGAGCAATGGAGCAGTTCTTC
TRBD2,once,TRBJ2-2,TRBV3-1,CASSQSSGRTGELFF,TGTGCCAGCAGCCAGAGTAGCGGGAGAACCGGGGAGCTGTTTTTT
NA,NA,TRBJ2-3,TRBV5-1,CASSLGRDSTDTQYF,TGCGCCAGCAGCTTGGGCCGGGACAGCACAGATACGCAGTATTTT
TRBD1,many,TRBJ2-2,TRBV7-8,CASSLQPGTGNTGELFF,TGTGCCAGCAGCCTCCAGCCCGGGACAGGGAACACCGGGGAGCTGTTTTTT
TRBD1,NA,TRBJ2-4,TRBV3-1,CASSQGGTAVNIQYF,TGTGCCAGCAGCCAAGGGGGGACAGCGGTAAACATTCAGTACTTC
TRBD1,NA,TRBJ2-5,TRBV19,CASSRGQGTQETQYF,TGTGCCAGTAGTAGGGGACAGGGGACACAAGAGACCCAGTACTTC
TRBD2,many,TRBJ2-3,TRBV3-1,CASSQDRLAGSDTQYF,TGTGCCAGCAGCCAAGACCGGCTAGCGGGAAGTGATACGCAGTATTTT
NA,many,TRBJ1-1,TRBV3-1,CASSYYRTGTIRNTEAFF,TGTGCCAGCAGTTACTACCGAACCGGGACAATAAGGAACACTGAAGCTTTCTTT
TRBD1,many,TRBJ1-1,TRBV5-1,CASSLEGGPNTEAFF,TGCGCCAGCAGCTTGGAAGGGGGCCCGAACACTGAAGCTTTCTTT
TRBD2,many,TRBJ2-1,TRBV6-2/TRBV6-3,CASSYSRGLVTSYNEQFF,TGTGCCAGCAGTTACTCGAGAGGACTAGTCACGTCCTACAATGAGCAGTTCTTC
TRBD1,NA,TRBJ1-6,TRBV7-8,CASSLVVGTGGSPLHF,TGTGCCAGCAGCTTAGTAGTTGGGACAGGGGGATCACCCCTCCACTTT
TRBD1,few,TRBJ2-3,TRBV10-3,CAISRDRGNTDTQYF,TGTGCCATCAGTCGGGACAGGGGAAACACAGATACGCAGTATTTT
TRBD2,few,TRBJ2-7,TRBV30,CAWTLGGPTTYEQYF,TGTGCCTGGACATTGGGAGGGCCAACAACCTACGAGCAGTACTTC
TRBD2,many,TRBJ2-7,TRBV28,CASSIMTSGSSDEQYF,TGTGCCAGCAGTATCATGACTAGCGGGAGCAGCGACGAGCAGTACTTC
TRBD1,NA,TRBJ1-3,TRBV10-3,CANSGGGNTIYF,TGTGCCAACTCAGGGGGTGGAAACACCATATATTTT
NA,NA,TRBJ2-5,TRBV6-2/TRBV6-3,CASTHLARPGEETQYF,TGTGCCAGCACCCACCTGGCCCGCCCCGGGGAAGAGACCCAGTACTTC
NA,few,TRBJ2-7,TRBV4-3,CASSQDLHRASSYEQYF,TGCGCCAGCAGCCAAGATCTTCACAGGGCGAGCTCCTACGAGCAGTACTTC
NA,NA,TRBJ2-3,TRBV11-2,CASSLDRLIGTQYF,TGTGCCAGCAGCTTAGATCGCCTAATTGGTACGCAGTATTTT
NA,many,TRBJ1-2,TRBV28,CASSFPEFYGYTF,TGTGCCAGCAGTTTCCCGGAATTCTATGGCTACACCTTC
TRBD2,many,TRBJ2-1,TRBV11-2,CASSLELSSGREGEQFF,TGTGCCAGCAGCTTAGAGCTTTCTAGCGGGAGGGAGGGGGAGCAGTTCTTC
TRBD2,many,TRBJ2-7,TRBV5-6,CASSEMGLARPYEQYF,TGTGCCAGCAGCGAAATGGGACTAGCGCGGCCCTACGAGCAGTACTTC
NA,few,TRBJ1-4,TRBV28,CASRDYRKLFF,TGTGCCAGTCGAGACTACCGAAAACTGTTTTTT
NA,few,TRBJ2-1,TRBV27,CASGDGLRPYNEQFF,TGTGCCAGCGGGGATGGGCTTAGACCCTACAATGAGCAGTTCTTC
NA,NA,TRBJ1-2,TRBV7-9,CASSLEGAPAGNRYGYTF,TGTGCCAGCAGCTTAGAAGGGGCTCCGGCAGGCAACCGCTATGGCTACACCTTC
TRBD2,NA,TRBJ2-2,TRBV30,CAWRVAGVETGELFF,TGTGCCTGGAGGGTAGCGGGAGTCGAAACCGGGGAGCTGTTTTTT
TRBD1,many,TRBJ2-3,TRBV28,CASSRDRALGDTQYF,TGTGCCAGCAGCCGGGACAGGGCACTTGGGGATACGCAGTATTTT
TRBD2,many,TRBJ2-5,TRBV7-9,CASSLPDSGRDSGSETQYF,TGTGCCAGCAGCTTACCCGATAGCGGGAGGGACAGCGGGAGCGAGACCCAGTACTTC
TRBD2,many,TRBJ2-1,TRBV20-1,CSATGASGRVNEQFF,TGCAGTGCCACCGGGGCTAGCGGGAGAGTCAATGAGCAGTTCTTC
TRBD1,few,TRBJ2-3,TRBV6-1,CASSRRDRGLGTDTQYF,TGTGCCAGCAGCCGAAGGGACAGGGGTTTAGGCACAGATACGCAGTATTTT
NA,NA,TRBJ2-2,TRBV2,CASSLSGTTNTGELFF,TGTGCCAGCAGTTTATCCGGGACAACGAACACCGGGGAGCTGTTTTTT
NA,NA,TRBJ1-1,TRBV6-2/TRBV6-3,CASSYPGGNTEAFF,TGTGCCAGCAGTTACCCCGGGGGGAACACTGAAGCTTTCTTT
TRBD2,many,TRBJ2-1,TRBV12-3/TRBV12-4,CASSLLAGQYNEQFF,TGTGCCAGCAGCCTCCTAGCGGGGCAATACAATGAGCAGTTCTTC
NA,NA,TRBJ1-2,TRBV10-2,CASSESRLLNYGYTF,TGCGCCAGCAGTGAGTCGCGACTCTTAAACTATGGCTACACCTTC
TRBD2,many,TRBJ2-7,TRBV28,CASSLLASGRFLAEQYF,TGTGCCAGCAGTTTATTAGCTAGCGGGAGATTTTTGGCAGAGCAGTACTTC
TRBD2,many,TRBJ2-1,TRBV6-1,CASRVWTSGRFSDNEQFF,TGTGCCAGCAGGGTATGGACTAGCGGGAGGTTCAGCGACAATGAGCAGTTCTTC
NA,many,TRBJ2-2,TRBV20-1,CSARGFSNTGELFF,TGCAGTGCTAGAGGGTTCTCAAACACCGGGGAGCTGTTTTTT
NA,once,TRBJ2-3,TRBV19,CASSIVPGVTDTQYF,TGTGCCAGTAGTATAGTTCCAGGGGTCACAGATACGCAGTATTTT
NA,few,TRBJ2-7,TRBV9,CASSVGSLGYEQYF,TGTGCCAGCAGCGTAGGTTCGTTGGGCTACGAGCAGTACTTC
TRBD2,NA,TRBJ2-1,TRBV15,CATFTSGPYNEQFF,TGTGCCACCTTCACTAGCGGTCCTTACAATGAGCAGTTCTTC
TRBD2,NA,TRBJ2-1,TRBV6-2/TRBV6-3,CASSGTSGRRGPYNEQFF,TGTGCCAGCAGCGGGACTAGCGGGAGGAGGGGGCCCTACAATGAGCAGTTCTTC
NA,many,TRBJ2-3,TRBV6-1,CASSVLGGASTDTQYF,TGTGCCAGCAGTGTGCTGGGGGGCGCCAGCACAGATACGCAGTATTTT